This TCR beta chain derives from a study of control samples from healthy donors and cancer patients. The CDR3 covers 14 residues. Germline V lookup: CDR1 SGHRS, CDR2 YFSETQ. Trimming took 1 base from V and 2 from J, leaving 9 bases between them. The assay was immunoSEQ multiplex PCR, and TCRdb's table has in-frame clones only and misses some. The table records roughly 200,000 clones, 90% to 95% of them present only once. The sample was blood. The gene calls are TRBV5-1 and TRBJ2-5, with TRBD2 as a possible D gene (5 bases). This TCR was sampled from a man aged 50 or older in good health. The CDR3 DNA follows: TGCGCCAGCAGCTTGTTTAGCGAGCAAGAGACCCAGTACTTC. Translating it yields CASSLFSEQETQYF.